This TCR beta chain was documented in a study of blood T cell repertoires in COVID-19. Assignments of participants to cohorts depended upon their own reported clinical history. The CDR3 runs to 13 residues. The germline CDR1 and CDR2 sequences are LGHDT and YNNKEL (reference sequence). The germline V and J ends were trimmed by 1 base and 6 bases, with 8 bases remaining between them. TCRdb's copy holds only in-frame clones and misses some; the assay was immunoSEQ multiplex PCR. The sample has about 220,000 clones, around 89% seen once. The clonotype was recovered from a woman in her 30s who had recovered from COVID-19. The material sequenced was PBMCs or T cells enriched from blood (not recorded which). V gene TRBV3-1 (or the pseudogene TRBV3-2) combines with J gene TRBJ2-3; D is unclear. This chain's CDR3 is CASSQGLEDTQYF. In DNA form, the CDR3 reads TGTGCCAGCAGCCAAGGGCTGGAGGATACGCAGTATTTT.